The sequence of this TCR beta chain was determined in a study of memory CD8 T cells in hepatitis C reinfection. Overall study context: A couple of donors cleared primary HCV but became chronic after reinfection. Between 12 and 24 weeks after reinfection detection, late samples were drawn. Study findings and constraints: Conclusions on public clonotypes and secondary clearance were not definitive with five donors.

Time point reported: late/post reinfection, 12 to 24 weeks after detection. Sorted cells were sequenced directly ex vivo without any in vitro expansion. Control naive CD8 T cells came from a couple of donors at all three reinfection time points. Trimming at V came to 5 bases and at J to 10 bases, leaving 7 bases not matched to a gene. Germline V CDR1 and CDR2: LNHDA, SQIVND (reference sequence). This CDR3 region has 14 residues. The protocol was immunoSEQ multiplex PCR, while the TCRdb copy is restricted to in-frame clones and leaves out a portion. The data contain 46,000 or so clones, 80% to 90% of them singletons. A word on this clone: The antigen remains unidentified.

Sequencing was carried out using naive CD8+ T cells sorted from blood. The rearrangement links TRBV19 to TRBJ2-3, with 12 positions matching TRBD1. This receptor was identified in a man aged 18 to 35 with hepatitis C virus infection. CDR3 sequence reads: CASSPGQGAAPQYF. Written as DNA, the CDR3 is TGTGCCAGTAGTCCGGGACAGGGGGCTGCTCCGCAGTATTTT.